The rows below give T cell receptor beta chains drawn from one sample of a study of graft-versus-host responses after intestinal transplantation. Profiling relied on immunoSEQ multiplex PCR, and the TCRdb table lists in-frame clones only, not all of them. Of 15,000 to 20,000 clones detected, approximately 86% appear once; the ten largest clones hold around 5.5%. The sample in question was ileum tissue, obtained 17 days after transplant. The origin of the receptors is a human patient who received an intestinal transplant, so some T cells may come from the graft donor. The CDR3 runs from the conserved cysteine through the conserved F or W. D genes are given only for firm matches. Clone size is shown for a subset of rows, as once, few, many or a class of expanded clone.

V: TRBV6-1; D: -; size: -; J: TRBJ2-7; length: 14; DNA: TGTGCCAGCATCGACTACCGTTGGGCCTACGAGCAGTACTTC; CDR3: CASIDYRWAYEQYF
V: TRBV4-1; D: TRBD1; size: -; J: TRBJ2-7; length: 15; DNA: TGCGCCAGCAGCCAAATGGGACAGGGTATAAACGAGCAGTACTTC; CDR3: CASSQMGQGINEQYF
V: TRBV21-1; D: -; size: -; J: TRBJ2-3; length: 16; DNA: TGTGCCAGCAGCTCCTACTCCGGGATACTCACAGATACGCAGTATTTT; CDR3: CASSSYSGILTDTQYF
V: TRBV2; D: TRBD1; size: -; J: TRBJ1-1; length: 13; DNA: TGTGCCAGCAGTTATACAGGGGGGGGAGAAGCTTTCTTT; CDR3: CASSYTGGGEAFF
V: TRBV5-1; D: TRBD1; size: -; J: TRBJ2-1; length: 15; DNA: TGCGCCAGCAGCTCCCGGACAGGGGCGGGCAATGAGCAGTTCTTC; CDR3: CASSSRTGAGNEQFF
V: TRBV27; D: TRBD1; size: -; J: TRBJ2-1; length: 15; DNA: TGTGCCAGCACCATCGGACAGGGAGTTTCCAATGAGCAGTTCTTC; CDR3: CASTIGQGVSNEQFF
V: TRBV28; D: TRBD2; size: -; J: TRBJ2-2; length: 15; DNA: TGTGCCAGCAGGAGGACTAGCTTGGGAACCGGGGAGCTGTTTTTT; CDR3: CASRRTSLGTGELFF
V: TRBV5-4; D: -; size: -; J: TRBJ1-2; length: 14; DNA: TGTGCCAGCAGCTTCGGGGGCTATAACTATGGCTACACCTTC; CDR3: CASSFGGYNYGYTF
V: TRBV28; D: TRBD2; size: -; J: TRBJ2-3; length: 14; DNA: TGTGCCAGCAGGGTAGCGGGGCAAGCAGATACGCAGTATTTT; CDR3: CASRVAGQADTQYF
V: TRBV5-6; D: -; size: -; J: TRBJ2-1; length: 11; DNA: TGTGCCAGCAGCCTAGGCCGGAAGCAGTTCTTC; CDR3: CASSLGRKQFF
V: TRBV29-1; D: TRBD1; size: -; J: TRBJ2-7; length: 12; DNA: TGCAGCGTTCAGGACAGGGGGCGCGAGCAGTACTTC; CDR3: CSVQDRGREQYF
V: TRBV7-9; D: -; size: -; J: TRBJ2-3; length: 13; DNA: TGTGCCAGCAGCTTTCGTGGGGCAGATACGCAGTATTTT; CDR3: CASSFRGADTQYF
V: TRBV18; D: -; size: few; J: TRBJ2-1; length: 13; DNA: TGTGCCAGCTCACCACCTGGGCGCGCTGAGCAGTTCTTC; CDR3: CASSPPGRAEQFF
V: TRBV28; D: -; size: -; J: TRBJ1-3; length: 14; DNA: TGTGCCAGCAGCCCTGGGACAACTGGAAACACCATATATTTT; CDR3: CASSPGTTGNTIYF
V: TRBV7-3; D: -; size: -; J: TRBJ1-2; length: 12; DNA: TGTGCCAGCAGCTTAAATGAATATGGCTACACCTTC; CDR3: CASSLNEYGYTF
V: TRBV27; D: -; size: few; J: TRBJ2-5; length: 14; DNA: TGTGCCAGCAGCCCGGCGGGGGCGGACTTCCGAAAGTACTTC; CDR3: CASSPAGADFRKYF
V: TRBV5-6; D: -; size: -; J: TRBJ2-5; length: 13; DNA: TGTGCCAGCAGCTCCCCGACTCCGGGGCCGCAGTACTTC; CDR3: CASSSPTPGPQYF
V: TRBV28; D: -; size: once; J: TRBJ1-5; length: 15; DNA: TGTGCCAGCAGTTTAAAGGGGCTTTTAAATCAGCCCCAGCATTTT; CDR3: CASSLKGLLNQPQHF
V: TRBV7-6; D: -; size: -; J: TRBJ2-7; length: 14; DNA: TGTGCCAGCAGGCCTTCCCCAAACTTCTACGAGCAGTACTTC; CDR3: CASRPSPNFYEQYF
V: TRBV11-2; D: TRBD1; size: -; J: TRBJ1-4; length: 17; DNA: TGTGCCAGCAGCTTAGTAGGGGCCGGGACAGGGGACGAAAAACTGTTTTTT; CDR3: CASSLVGAGTGDEKLFF
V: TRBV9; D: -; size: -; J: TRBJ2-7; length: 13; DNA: TGTGCCAGCAGCGTGGACAGTCAGTACGAGCAGTACTTC; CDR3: CASSVDSQYEQYF
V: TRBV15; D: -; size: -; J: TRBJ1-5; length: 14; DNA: TGTGCCACCAGGATGGACGGGAACAATCAGCCCCAGCATTTT; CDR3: CATRMDGNNQPQHF
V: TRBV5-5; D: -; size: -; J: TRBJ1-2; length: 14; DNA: TGTGCCAGCACCCTTTTTAAGACAGCCTATGGCTACACCTTC; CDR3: CASTLFKTAYGYTF
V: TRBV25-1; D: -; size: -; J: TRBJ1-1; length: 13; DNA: TGTGCCAGCAGTGAACAGCTGAACACTGAAGCTTTCTTT; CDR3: CASSEQLNTEAFF
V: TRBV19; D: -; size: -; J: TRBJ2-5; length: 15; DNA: TGTGCCAGTAGTAAGTTCACCGGGGTAGAAGAGACCCAGTACTTC; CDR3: CASSKFTGVEETQYF
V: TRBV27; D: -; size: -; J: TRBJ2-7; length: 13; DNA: TGTGCCAGCAGTTTAAACGGTGCCTACGAGCAGTACTTC; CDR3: CASSLNGAYEQYF